The clone carrying this T cell receptor (beta chain) was found a few times. This sample was included in a study of blood T cells in healthy people across ages. The use of a sample-barcoded 5' primer and a J-beta primer mix characterized a second PCR of about 7 to 12 cycles. Each CDR3 protein gets one entry after TCRdb re-called the 5' RACE reads with MiXCR. The sample shows about 1.8 million distinct CDR3 sequences, roughly 49% of them seen only once. Germline assignment: CDR1 SGHTA and CDR2 FQGNSA. V dropped 0 bases and J dropped 8 bases, with 8 bases sitting between them. The CDR3 covers 13 residues.

The sequence came from a woman in her forties in good health. Sequenced: blood. The rearrangement joins TRBV7-2 to TRBJ2-4; D gene uncertain. CDR3 amino acids: CASSLARNDIQYF. CDR3 bases: TGTGCCAGCAGCTTAGCGCGGAACGACATTCAGTACTTC.